This T cell receptor beta chain is from a study of beta chain features in type 1 diabetes. Study summary: Healthy donors and patients showed comparable age, gender and cell yields. Study results and caveats: There were fewer insertions and more deletions at the VDJ junctions of type 1 diabetes patients.

Remarks on this clone: The antigen is undetermined.

Blood was drawn once from each donor into heparinised tubes. The draws averaged roughly 120 mL. Staining for CD45RO/CCR7/CD25/CD127/CD95/CD27 allowed sorting of CD4+ naive, central memory, regulatory and stem cell-like memory cells. Reverse transcription of all isolated RNA meant that expressed TCRB transcripts were sequenced. Assay used: immunoSEQ multiplex PCR; TCRdb lists only in-frame clones, some missing. The sample contains about 410,000 clones, 14% of which appear only once. This receptor was taken from a man aged 25 to 40 in good health. The sequenced sample was naive CD4+ T cells from blood.

CDR3 DNA sequence: TGCGCCAGCAGCCCTACAGGGGGCAGGGCAGATACGCAGTATTTT. Encoded protein: CASSPTGGRADTQYF. The V call is TRBV4-3, the J call TRBJ2-3; 9 nucleotides match TRBD1. The ends lost 4 bases at V and 4 bases at J; junction bases unmatched: 6. From germline, CDR1 is LGHNA and CDR2 YSLEER. The CDR3 spans 15 residues.